This is a list of T cell receptor beta chains from one sample in a study of T-cell memory formation after mild COVID-19. TCRdb passed the 5' RACE reads through MiXCR, listing each CDR3 protein once. The sample records about 270,000 distinct CDR3 sequences, roughly 15% being singletons. Source material: PBMCs or a T cell subset sorted from them (not recorded which). Receptor source: an adult woman who had mild COVID-19 (a few samples of this study predate the infection). Cell type and time point are not known. Both conserved end residues are part of each CDR3. D genes are given only for firm matches. Rows give clone size only sometimes, using once, few, many, or a class for an expanded clone.

TRBV19	few	TRBD1	TRBJ1-5	CASSKQGAVGQPQHF	TGTGCCAGTAGTAAGCAGGGGGCGGTAGGTCAGCCCCAGCATTTT
TRBV7-9	NA	NA	TRBJ2-2	CASSLESTGPGELFF	TGTGCCAGCAGCTTAGAGTCTACGGGCCCCGGGGAGCTGTTTTTT
TRBV11-1	few	NA	TRBJ1-1	CASSLDGRMNTEAFF	TGTGCCAGCAGCTTAGACGGGCGGATGAACACTGAAGCTTTCTTT
TRBV24-1	NA	TRBD2	TRBJ2-1	CATSAGRLALGGNNEQFF	TGTGCCACCAGTGCCGGAAGACTAGCTCTTGGCGGAAACAATGAGCAGTTCTTC
TRBV7-6	many	NA	TRBJ2-7	CASSLAGGSYEQYF	TGTGCCAGCAGCTTAGCGGGGGGCTCCTACGAGCAGTACTTC
TRBV3-1	few	NA	TRBJ2-1	CASSQEVRGGSSYNEQFF	TGTGCCAGCAGCCAAGAGGTCCGGGGCGGGTCCTCCTACAATGAGCAGTTCTTC
TRBV29-1	NA	NA	TRBJ1-2	CSVARDGYTF	TGCAGCGTTGCTCGGGATGGCTACACCTTC
TRBV7-2	NA	NA	TRBJ1-2	CASSLWGQDGYTF	TGTGCCAGCAGCTTATGGGGTCAGGATGGCTACACCTTC
TRBV2	few	NA	TRBJ2-4	CASSDKDGKNIQYF	TGTGCCAGCAGTGATAAGGACGGCAAAAACATTCAGTACTTC
TRBV2	few	TRBD1	TRBJ2-2	CASSGTDRVTGELFF	TGTGCCAGCAGTGGGACGGACAGGGTTACCGGGGAGCTGTTTTTT
TRBV20-1	many	TRBD2	TRBJ2-1	CSASIPSGPYNEQFF	TGCAGTGCTAGTATTCCTAGCGGGCCCTACAATGAGCAGTTCTTC